These 18 T cell receptor beta chains were all obtained from the same sample, sequenced in a study of blood T cell repertoires in COVID-19. The protocol was immunoSEQ multiplex PCR, while the TCRdb copy is restricted to in-frame clones and leaves out a portion. The table includes over 350,000 clones, around 89% detected once. The specimen sequenced was PBMCs or T cells enriched from blood (not recorded which). The receptor set was obtained from a woman under 30 who had recovered from COVID-19.

The J gene is TRBJ1-5, the V gene TRBV19, with D possibly TRBD1 on 6 matching bases. Germline V gene sequence: CDR1 LNHDA, CDR2 SQIVND (reference sequence). CDR3 length equals 15 residues. V lost 6 bases to trimming and J lost 3 bases, with 15 bases between them. The CDR3 region is CASRSHRANNQPQHF. The CDR3 region has the DNA TGTGCCAGTAGAAGCCACAGGGCTAACAATCAGCCCCAGCATTTT.

The chain recombines TRBV7-3 with TRBJ2-1, with 8 bases lining up with TRBD2. This CDR3 contains 16 residues. Germline CDR1 is SGHTA and CDR2 is FQGTGA. The trim removed 0 bases at V and 5 bases at J, leaving 6 bases unmatched. The CDR3 coding sequence is TGTGCCAGCAGCTTAACCAATAGCGGGGTAAACAATGAGCAGTTCTTC. Residues: CASSLTNSGVNNEQFF. The full variable domain, with the rest looked up from reference TRBV7-3 and TRBJ2-1, is GAGVSQTPSNKVTEKGKYVELRCDPISGHTALYWYRQSLGQGPEFLIYFQGTGAADDSGLPNDRFFAVRPEGSVSTLKIQRTERGDSAVYLCASSLTNSGVNNEQFFGPGTRLTVL.

V gene TRBV2 combines with J gene TRBJ1-2, with unresolved D. Per germline, CDR1 SNHLY and CDR2 FYNNEI. CDR3 length: 15 amino acids. V was cut by 3 bases and J by 8 bases, with 19 bases left in between. The CDR3 loop is CASSEGGNVYWGYTF. Here the CDR3 DNA reads TGTGCCAGCAGTGAGGGCGGGAATGTATACTGGGGCTACACCTTC. Full variable domain (outside the CDR3, taken from reference TRBV2 and TRBJ1-2): EPEVTQTPSHQVTQMGQEVILRCVPISNHLYFYWYRQILGQKVEFLVSFYNNEISEKSEIFDDQFSVERPDGSNFTLKIRSTKLEDSAMYFCASSEGGNVYWGYTFGSGTRLTVV.

The rearrangement uses TRBV4-2 and TRBJ2-3, with TRBD2 matching over 8 bases. The CDR3 covers 14 residues. Looked up from germline, CDR1 is LGHNA and CDR2 is YNFKEQ. The V segment lost 3 bases and the J segment 1 base; nucleotides outside the gene matches: 0. The CDR3 loop is CASSHGGGTDTQYF. The CDR3 DNA reads TGTGCCAGCAGCCACGGGGGGGGCACAGATACGCAGTATTTT.

The rearrangement joins TRBV6-5 to TRBJ1-1; the D is unclear. There are 12 residues in the CDR3. Germline CDR1 MNHEY, CDR2 SVGAGI. Trimming cost V 7 bases and J 1 base, with 7 bases left between them. In nucleotides, the CDR3 is TGTGCCAGCAAGTGGAGGAACACTGAAGCTTTCTTT. Translation gives CASKWRNTEAFF.

The gene calls are TRBV11-2 and TRBJ2-2, with a possible D match to TRBD2 (5 bases). Germline loops: CDR1 SGHAT, CDR2 FQNNGV. V lost 5 bases, J lost 5 bases, and 15 bases lay in between. This CDR3 is built from 15 residues. CDR3 protein: CASSPLGPGTGELFF. CDR3 coding DNA: TGTGCCAGCAGCCCCCTTGGGCCGGGGACCGGGGAGCTGTTTTTT.

V usage is TRBV12-2 and J usage is TRBJ1-3. TRBV12-2 counts as a pseudogene. The CDR3 is made up of 15 amino acids. This CDR3 reads CASRLGRRPRDTIYF. As DNA, the CDR3 is TGTGCAAGTCGCTTAGGTCGGAGGCCCCGGGACACCATATATTTT.

The rearrangement joins TRBV7-9 to TRBJ2-3, with 9 bases lining up with TRBD1. The CDR3 length is 15 residues. Germline V gene sequence: CDR1 SEHNR, CDR2 FQNEAQ (reference sequence). V was clipped by 1 base and J by 5 bases; unmatched bases: 4. Here the CDR3 DNA reads TGTGCCAGCAGCTTAGTCGGACAGGGGTTAGATACGCAGTATTTT. Its protein is CASSLVGQGLDTQYF. The full variable domain, with the rest looked up from reference TRBV7-9 and TRBJ2-3, is DTGVSQNPRHKITKRGQNVTFRCDPISEHNRLYWYRQTLGQGPEFLTYFQNEAQLEKSRLLSDRFSAERPKGSFSTLEIQRTEQGDSAMYLCASSLVGQGLDTQYFGPGTRLTVL.

The gene calls are TRBV24-1 and TRBJ2-7, with TRBD1 matching over 7 bases. The CDR3 loop spans 13 amino acids. Per germline, CDR1 KGHDR and CDR2 SFDVKD. Trimming removed 9 bases from V and 2 bases from J; junction bases left unmatched: 6. DNA of the CDR3: TGTGCCACCTCAAGGGGGCTTCCCTACGAGCAGTACTTC. Translated, it gives CATSRGLPYEQYF.

V gene TRBV7-9 combines with J gene TRBJ1-4; no definite D call. CDR1 SEHNR and CDR2 FQNEAQ come from the germline V gene (reference sequence). V lost 5 bases, J lost 8 bases, and 12 bases lay in between. The CDR3 is made up of 13 amino acids. In nucleotides, the CDR3 is TGTGCCAGCAGCGCCCGACTGTCCGAAAAACTGTTTTTT. This codes for CASSARLSEKLFF.

The rearrangement uses TRBV5-5 and TRBJ1-1, with TRBD1 identical over 9 bases. This CDR3 region has 13 residues. The germline CDR1 and CDR2 sequences are SGHKS and YYEKEE (reference sequence). V shed 3 bases and J 8 bases; nucleotides not matched to a gene: 5. CDR3 loop: CASSSGTGREAFF. The CDR3, as DNA: TGTGCCAGCAGCTCTGGGACAGGGAGGGAAGCTTTCTTT.

CDR3 DNA: TGCGCCAGCAGCCAAGTATCAGGGATCGACTATGGCTACACCTTC. Protein product: CASSQVSGIDYGYTF. The chain employs TRBV4-3 and TRBJ1-2; maybe TRBD1 (5 bases). V lost 1 base and J 3 bases, leaving 12 bases between the germline ends. Germline V gene lookup returns CDR1 LGHNA and CDR2 YSLEER. This CDR3 comprises 15 residues.

As DNA, the CDR3 is TGCGCCAGCAGCGCCGGGACAGACTATAATTCACCCCTCCACTTT. It codes for CASSAGTDYNSPLHF. This chain links TRBV10-1 with TRBJ1-6, with 7 bases matching TRBD1. This CDR3 has 15 amino acids. The V gene end was trimmed by 6 bases and the J gene end by 3 bases; junction bases not matched to a gene: 5. Germline values: CDR1 WNHNN, CDR2 SYGVQD (reference sequence).

Only one count was recorded for this clone. The V gene is TRBV19, the J gene TRBJ2-1, with D possibly being TRBD2 (6 bases). The V gene lost 3 bases and the J gene lost 7 bases, with 19 bases spanning the gap. Germline values: CDR1 LNHDA, CDR2 SQIVND (reference sequence). The CDR3 contains 16 residues. In DNA form, the CDR3 reads TGTGCCAGTAGTATTTCCGGGACTCCACCCTCTAATGAGCAGTTCTTC. The encoded protein is CASSISGTPPSNEQFF.

This sequence joins TRBV7-9 and TRBJ2-7, with TRBD2 identical over 14 bases. Germline loops: CDR1 SEHNR, CDR2 FQNEAQ (reference sequence). The length of the CDR3 is 16 residues. The V and J ends lost 2 bases and 3 bases, in that order; junction bases with no gene match: 3. For the CDR3, the DNA is TGTGCCAGCAGCTTAAAAGGACTAGCGGGAGGCTACGAGCAGTACTTC. Protein sequence: CASSLKGLAGGYEQYF.

V gene TRBV5-1 combines with J gene TRBJ2-7, with 8 bases that match TRBD1. This CDR3 has 14 residues. V lost 0 bases to trimming and J lost 6 bases; unmatched junction nucleotides: 5. Looked up from germline, CDR1 is SGHRS and CDR2 is YFSETQ. Written as DNA, the CDR3 is TGCGCCAGCAGCTTGGGACAGGGGCCGAGCGAGCAGTACTTC. It encodes CASSLGQGPSEQYF.

This clone has more than one count but fewer than ten. The chain couples TRBV28 to TRBJ1-2, with TRBD1 matching 7 bases. Per germline, CDR1 MDHEN and CDR2 SYDVKM. The V and J ends lost 6 bases and 7 bases, in that order; junction bases with no gene match: 5. This CDR3 is built from 12 residues. CDR3 amino acids: CASSLTGSGYTF. DNA of the CDR3: TGTGCCAGCAGCCTGACAGGGTCTGGCTACACCTTC.

The chain combines TRBV7-2 with TRBJ1-5; the D gene is possibly TRBD1 (5 bases). This CDR3 spans 16 amino acids. Germline CDR1 SGHTA, CDR2 FQGNSA. V gave up 3 bases and J gave up 1 base, with 13 bases separating them. The CDR3: CASSFTARASNQPQHF. The DNA of the CDR3 is TGTGCCAGCAGCTTCACGGCCAGGGCGAGCAATCAGCCCCAGCATTTT.